The rows below give T cell receptor beta chains drawn from one sample of a study of blood T cells in healthy people across ages. TCRdb reprocessed the 5' RACE reads with MiXCR, giving one entry per CDR3 protein. The data show nearly 1 million distinct CDR3 sequences, roughly 51% seen once. Sequencing used blood. The source of these receptors is a woman in her sixties in good health. Both conserved end residues are part of each CDR3. Rows may omit the clone size; those that give it use once, few, many or a size class.

size	V	J	CDR3
-	TRBV18	TRBJ2-5	CASSPPSTQETQYF
few	TRBV29-1	TRBJ1-6	CSAKFSGTSPLHF
once	TRBV20-1	-	CSAGTGIPYEQYF
-	TRBV10-3	TRBJ2-1	CAVGMASGMREQFF
-	TRBV18	TRBJ2-5	CASSQDRVAQETQYF
-	TRBV20-1	TRBJ2-1	CSAVAGGSYNEQFF
-	TRBV6-5	TRBJ2-2	CASSRTGGSGELFF
-	TRBV6-6	TRBJ2-1	CASAREGGSYNEQFF
-	TRBV5-1	TRBJ2-1	CASSPISGRAYNEQFF
-	TRBV5-1	TRBJ2-5	CASSPSSPQETQYF
-	TRBV7-2	TRBJ1-4	CATGLGFEKLFF
-	TRBV3-1	TRBJ2-1	CASSQSSGSLGNEQFF
-	TRBV27	TRBJ1-2	CASSLSSGWDRPAYGYTF
few	TRBV20-1	TRBJ2-1	CSARPSPGRDEQFF
-	TRBV7-2	TRBJ2-5	CASSQSRWTSGRVETQYF
few	TRBV4-2	TRBJ2-5	CASSQTGVSGTQYF
few	TRBV25-1	TRBJ2-4	CASSESVQGKNIQYF
-	TRBV15	TRBJ2-6	CATSRDAPGQASSGANVLTF
once	TRBV19	TRBJ2-1	CASAGRDRGYNEQFF
-	TRBV25-1	TRBJ2-2	CASTQRGNSNTGELFF
-	TRBV7-2	TRBJ2-3	CASSLGAAGPKAQYF
few	TRBV6-2/TRBV6-3	TRBJ2-5	CASSYLFWVTETQYF
few	TRBV7-2	TRBJ2-1	CASSLIHGTVSFF
few	TRBV5-1	TRBJ2-7	CASSSSRTRSSYEQYF